The clone carrying this TCR beta chain was counted between two and nine times. This sample stems from a study of molecular identifiers for immune sequencing clone quantification. Naive CD8 libraries were made from roughly 18,000 to 920,000 sorted cells, and they used 10%, 30% or 50% RNA. The sorting of naive CD8 T cells used the CD8+CD4-CCR7+CD45RA+ phenotype. Germline CDR1 reads SGHNT; CDR2 reads YENEEA. Trimming cost V 4 bases and J 0 bases, with 16 bases left between them. This CDR3 has 17 residues. The bulk TCR libraries were made with methods described before and with listed TCR primers. TCRdb passed the PCR reads through MiXCR, listing each CDR3 protein once. This sample has more than 300,000 distinct CDR3 sequences, with about 21% found just once.

The sample consisted of naive CD8+ T cells from blood, with Jurkat cell RNA spiked in. The subset here: FACS-sorted CD8+CD4-CCR7+CD45RA+ naive T cells. V is TRBV11-3 and J is TRBJ2-1, with D perhaps TRBD1 or TRBD2 (5 bases each). This TCR derives from a human donor in good health. Some libraries in this study had Jurkat cell RNA spiked in. The DNA of the CDR3 is TGTGCCAGCAGCTCCCGGGACGGAGAGAGCTCCTACAATGAGCAGTTCTTC. This gives the protein CASSSRDGESSYNEQFF.